This entry is about one TCR beta chain. This CDR3 has 13 residues. The germline V gene encodes CDR1 SQVTM and CDR2 ANQGSEA. Deletions cut 4 bases from V and 1 base from J, with 10 bases between. Method: immunoSEQ multiplex PCR; TCRdb's copy keeps in-frame clones and lacks some. The sample gives about 1,600 clones, around four fifths of which show up once; about 32% is in the top ten. This record belongs to a study of T cell clonotyping in hematopoietic cell transplantation. The TCR originated in a male patient aged 55 to 70 who had an allogeneic stem cell transplant, so the T cells may come from the graft donor. Some clones in this sample may be carry-over from other donors' samples. The source material was PBMCs, sampled 30 days after allogeneic stem cell transplant. The chain joins TRBV29-1 to TRBJ1-1; D is unresolved. CDR3 amino acids: CSVVARGNTEAFF. CDR3 nucleotide sequence: TGCAGCGTTGTAGCGAGAGGGAACACTGAAGCTTTCTTT.